A single sample gave rise to the 6 T cell receptor beta chains below, sequenced in a study of blood T cell repertoires in COVID-19. Produced via immunoSEQ multiplex PCR; TCRdb's table is partial and in-frame only. Among over 100,000 clones, 86% were seen once, and the ten largest hold approximately 4%. Material for sequencing was peripheral blood. The receptors come from a man aged 35-49 years with acute or convalescent COVID-19.

Note on this clone: One base away lies a much larger clone, so this may be a sequencing read error. Other DNA sequences of this sample code for an identical CDR3. V is TRBV6-5 and J is TRBJ1-1; tentatively, D is TRBD1 (6 bases). The length of the CDR3 is 13 residues. V gave up 5 bases and J gave up 0 bases, with 7 bases separating them. Germline CDR1 and CDR2: MNHEY and SVGAGI. In DNA form, the CDR3 reads TGTGCCAGCAGTCGGGACATGAACACTGAAGCTTTCTTT. Amino acids: CASSRDMNTEAFF.

The chain is built from TRBV5-4 and TRBJ1-1; D possibly corresponds to TRBD1 (6 bases). The CDR3 has 14 residues. V shed 7 bases and J shed 3 bases, with 16 bases lying between them. Looked up from germline, CDR1 is SGHNT and CDR2 is YYREEE (reference sequence). CDR3 in DNA: TGTGCCAGCGGAACGGGGGGCGCGGACACTGAAGCTTTCTTT. It is translated as CASGTGGADTEAFF.

The chain employs TRBV11-3 and TRBJ1-1; the match to TRBD1 covers 7 bases. Germline V lookup: CDR1 SGHNT, CDR2 YENEEA. After removal of 0 bases from V and 11 bases from J, the junction contained 6 bases not matched to a gene. This CDR3 has 13 amino acids. CDR3 residues: CASSLESGQNAFF. The DNA of the CDR3 is TGTGCCAGCAGCTTAGAATCGGGACAGAACGCTTTCTTT. The whole variable domain, filled in from reference TRBV11-3 and TRBJ1-1, reads EAGVVQSPRYKIIEKKQPVAFWCNPISGHNTLYWYLQNLGQGPELLIRYENEEAVDDSQLPKDRFSAERLKGVDSTLKIQPAELGDSAVYLCASSLESGQNAFFGQGTRLTVV.

The V call is TRBV24-1, the J call TRBJ2-5; D is possibly TRBD1 (5 bases). CDR3 length: 15 amino acids. The germline V and J ends were trimmed by 1 base and 2 bases, with 10 bases remaining between them. CDR1 is KGHDR and CDR2 is SFDVKD in the germline V gene. This CDR3 reads CATSDFLQGQETQYF. The CDR3 nucleotides read TGTGCCACCAGTGATTTTTTGCAGGGTCAAGAGACCCAGTACTTC.

The rearrangement uses TRBV3-1 (or the pseudogene TRBV3-2) and TRBJ1-2; D is undetermined. Germline CDR1 and CDR2: LGHDT and YNNKEL (reference sequence). Between the trimmed V and J ends, which lost 1 base and 4 bases, there was a span of 7 bases. The CDR3 runs 13 residues. CDR3 protein: CASSQAVTYGYTF. CDR3 sequence (DNA): TGTGCCAGCAGCCAAGCGGTCACCTATGGCTACACCTTC.

The chain employs TRBV5-8 and TRBJ2-7, with D hard to call. The CDR3 length is 15 residues. V lost 3 bases and J lost 4, with 17 bases in between. Germline V gene lookup returns CDR1 SGHTS and CDR2 YDEGEE. The CDR3 nucleotides read TGTGCCAGCAGCTCCGAACAGCTCCGGATTTACGAGCAGTACTTC. This encodes CASSSEQLRIYEQYF.